This T cell receptor (beta chain) is from a study of low-dose radiotherapy and immunotherapy resistance in tumors. Background on the study: Aspirin was administered orally at 300 mg daily for four cycles, commencing on cycle 1 day 1.

The time point: after trial treatment. Stated treatment: LDRT plus nivolumab, ipilimumab, low-dose cyclophosphamide and aspirin (RACIN trial). Along with nivolumab and ipilimumab, donors received aspirin, low-dose cyclophosphamide and low-dose radiotherapy. Patients who could take part had advanced solid tumors with no tumor-infiltrating lymphocytes. The CDR3 has 14 amino acids. Losses at the gene ends were 4 bases for V and 4 bases for J; bases not matched to a gene: 5. CDR1 and CDR2 (germline): SGHNT, YENEEA. This clonotype was picked up a small number of times. First-strand cDNA relied on TRAV- and TRBV-specific primers spanning alpha and beta chains. TCR amplification used 20 to 25 PCR cycles, a constant-region primer and a V-primer adapter. By in vitro transcription, the isolated mRNA was amplified. TCRdb called the reads again in MiXCR, with one record for every CDR3 protein. Of under 70,000 distinct CDR3 sequences listed, about a quarter are singletons.

Material: PBMCs, obtained after low-dose radiotherapy plus immunotherapy. This chain joins TRBV11-3 and TRBJ2-5; 8 bases map to TRBD2. The receptor was derived from a male donor with prostate cancer. CDR3 nucleotides: TGTGCCAGCAGCTCCGGGGGGGCCGGAGAGACCCAGTACTTC. Protein sequence: CASSSGGAGETQYF. The variable domain in full, completed from reference TRBV11-3 and TRBJ2-5, reads EAGVVQSPRYKIIEKKQPVAFWCNPISGHNTLYWYLQNLGQGPELLIRYENEEAVDDSQLPKDRFSAERLKGVDSTLKIQPAELGDSAVYLCASSSGGAGETQYFGPGTRLLVL.